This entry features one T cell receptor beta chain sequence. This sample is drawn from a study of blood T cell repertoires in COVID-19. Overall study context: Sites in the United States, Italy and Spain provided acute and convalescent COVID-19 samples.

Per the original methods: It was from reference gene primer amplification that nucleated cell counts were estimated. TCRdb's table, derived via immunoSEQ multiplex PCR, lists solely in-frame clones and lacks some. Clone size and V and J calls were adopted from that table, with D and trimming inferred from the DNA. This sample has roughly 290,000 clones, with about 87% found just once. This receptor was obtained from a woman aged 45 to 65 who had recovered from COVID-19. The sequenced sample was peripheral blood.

The CDR3 here is CASSLVVDTGELFF. The CDR3 DNA sequence: TGTGCCAGCAGCTTAGTAGTTGACACCGGGGAGCTGTTTTTT. The V gene is TRBV7-9, the J gene TRBJ2-2; no reliable D call. Between the trimmed V and J ends, which lost 1 base and 3 bases, there was a span of 6 bases. CDR3 length: 14 residues. Germline CDR1 and CDR2: SEHNR and FQNEAQ (reference sequence).